This T cell receptor (beta chain) was found in a study of beta chain features in type 1 diabetes. Sequencing targeted expressed TCRB transcripts, as all isolated RNA had been reverse transcribed. Method: immunoSEQ multiplex PCR; TCRdb's copy keeps in-frame clones and lacks some. This table has about 160,000 clones, 7.8% appearing once. This clone showed up just a few times. No antigen is known for it. Study findings and constraints: A moderate, significant TCRB CDR3 shortening appeared in type 1 diabetes across four CD4+ subsets.

Per the germline V gene, CDR1 is MNHNY and CDR2 is SVGAGI (reference sequence). The CDR3 has 15 amino acids. With 5 bases removed from V and 0 bases from J, the gap between germline ends came to 10 bases. The sample taken for sequencing was central memory CD4+ T cells from blood. The genes are TRBV6-6 and TRBJ1-4; possibly TRBD1 for D (6 bases). The TCR was taken from a woman aged 40 to 50 with type 1 diabetes. The CDR3 coding sequence is TGTGCCAGCAGTCAACCAGGGGCAACTAATGAAAAACTGTTTTTT. Its translation is CASSQPGATNEKLFF.